The sequence of this T cell receptor beta chain was determined in a study of T cell responses to AZD1222 COVID-19 vaccine. Unmatched junction bases numbered 9, after V lost 8 bases and J lost 10 bases. Germline V CDR1 and CDR2: SNHLY, FYNNEI. The CDR3 is made up of 12 amino acids. The method was immunoSEQ multiplex PCR; TCRdb's version includes in-frame clones alone and lacks a portion of them. The repertoire has approximately 140,000 clones, around 90% of them found once; the top ten carry about 2.7%. This clone was seen more than once but under ten times. This material consisted of peripheral blood, taken on day 0 of AZD1222 vaccination. This chain uses TRBV2 with TRBJ2-5; 8 nucleotides agree with TRBD2. This receptor was obtained from an adult in good health. In DNA, the CDR3 is TGTGCCAGCGACCGGGAGGGCTGGGGCCAGTACTTC. Amino acids: CASDREGWGQYF.